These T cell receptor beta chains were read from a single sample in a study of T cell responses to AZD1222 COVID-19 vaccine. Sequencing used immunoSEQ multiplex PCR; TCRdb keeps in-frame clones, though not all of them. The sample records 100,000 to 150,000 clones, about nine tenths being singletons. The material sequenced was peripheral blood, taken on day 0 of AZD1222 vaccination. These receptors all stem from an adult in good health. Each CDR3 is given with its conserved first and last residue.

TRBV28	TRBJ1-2	CASSLTGDYTF
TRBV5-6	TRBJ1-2	CASSLAGGQGAGYGYTF
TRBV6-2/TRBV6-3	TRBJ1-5	CASSHGTGDYGQPQHF
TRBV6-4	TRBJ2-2	CASSDSKQATGELFF
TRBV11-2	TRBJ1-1	CASSTEGGLNTEAFF
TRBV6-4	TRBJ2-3	CASSATSGGTDTQYF
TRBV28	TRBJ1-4	CASSLGQGREKLFF
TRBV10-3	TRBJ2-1	CAIRDVGGGGLYNEQFF
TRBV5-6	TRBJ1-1	CASSLVNGMNTEAFF
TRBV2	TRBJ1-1	CASGWTGLAHTEAFF
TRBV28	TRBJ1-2	CASSPGTGADGYTF
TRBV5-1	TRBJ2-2	CASSLALGSTGELFF
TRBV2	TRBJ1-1	CASSLGMNTEAFF
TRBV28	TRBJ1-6	CPYLDRINSPLHF
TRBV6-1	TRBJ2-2	CASSEQGVGGELFF
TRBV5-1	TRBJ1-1	CASSAQGNTEAFF
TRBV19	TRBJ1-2	CASSIPGSRGYTF
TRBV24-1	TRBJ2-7	CATSDSGTGDYEQYF